This TCR beta chain emerged from a study of low-dose radiotherapy and immunotherapy resistance in tumors. Priming of first-strand cDNA relied on TRAV- and TRBV-specific primers (covering alpha and beta chains). TCR amplification involved 20 PCR cycles with a constant-region primer and V-primer adapter. In TCRdb, the reads were re-called with MiXCR into one record per CDR3 protein. The profile shows approximately 80,000 distinct CDR3 sequences, less than 20% of them singletons. Sample time point: after trial treatment. The sample's treatment: LDRT plus nivolumab, ipilimumab, low-dose cyclophosphamide and aspirin (RACIN trial). The CDR3 sequence is 13 residues long. Germline-derived CDR1 and CDR2 are SGHDN and FVKESK. Trimming pared 0 bases from V and 7 bases from J, leaving 9 bases between. This clonotype has at least ten counts.

This clonotype was obtained from a male donor with prostate cancer. The rearrangement joins TRBV14 to TRBJ2-5, with unresolved D. The sequencing here drew on PBMCs, taken after low-dose radiotherapy plus immunotherapy. The CDR3 is CASSQETAGTQYF. The CDR3 nucleotides are TGTGCCAGCAGCCAAGAGACTGCAGGGACCCAGTACTTC.